The 21 T cell receptor beta chains in this list originate from one sample, sequenced in a study of regulatory T cells in long-lasting Graves disease. The time point: persistent/refractory GD, antithyroid drugs over 5 years with positive TRAb. After RNA was extracted from PBMCs, the TCR library was made from it. In building TCR beta libraries, iRepertoire HTBI primers were used together with Arm-PCR of CDR3 regions. TCRdb reprocessed the multiplex PCR reads with MiXCR, giving one entry per CDR3 protein. The sample carries approximately 380,000 distinct CDR3 sequences, around 20% recorded once. The specimen comprised peripheral blood mononuclear cells (PBMCs), sampled when the disease was refractory, from a patient treated with antithyroid drugs. Receptor source: a female donor with Graves disease.

This clonotype was seen a few times. The chain employs TRBV19 and TRBJ1-2; 10 bases line up with TRBD1. With V trimmed by 6 bases and J by 8 bases, 12 bases remained unmatched. The germline V gene encodes CDR1 LNHDA and CDR2 SQIVND (reference sequence). The CDR3 totals 15 residues. CDR3 DNA sequence: TGTGCCAGTAGCTCCGGGACAGGGGCGGTATACGGCTACACCTTC. Translating it yields CASSSGTGAVYGYTF.

This clonotype was observed a handful of times. The V call is TRBV3-2, the J call TRBJ2-7; the table's D call, TRBD2, has no DNA check behind it. TRBV3-2 is flagged as a pseudogene. The length of the CDR3 is 15 residues. The CDR3, as DNA: TGTGCCAGCAGCCAAGAATCTAGCGGTCTCCACGAGCAGTACTTC. It codes for CASSQESSGLHEQYF.

This chain connects TRBV3-1 to TRBJ2-7, with D perhaps matching TRBD2 (5 bases). This CDR3 region has 16 residues. The V gene's germline CDR1 is LGHDT and CDR2 YNNKEL (reference sequence). The ends were cut back, 0 bases at V and 7 bases at J, with 19 bases in the middle. CDR3: CASSQDHFGPSGEQYF. DNA for the CDR3: TGTGCCAGCAGCCAAGATCATTTTGGACCGTCGGGGGAGCAGTACTTC.

This clonotype was detected many times. The V and J genes are TRBV28 and TRBJ2-7; D possibly corresponds to TRBD2 (5 bases). The CDR3 runs to 12 residues. Looked up from germline, CDR1 is MDHEN and CDR2 is SYDVKM. Deletions cut 10 bases from V and 2 bases from J, with 12 bases between. The DNA for the CDR3 is TGTGCCACCCGGGAACTACCCTACGAGCAGTACTTC. Amino acids: CATRELPYEQYF.

At least ten counts were recorded for this clonotype. The V call is TRBV7-2, the J call TRBJ1-6; D is possibly TRBD1 (6 bases). This CDR3 region has 14 residues. The ends were cut back, 5 bases at V and 8 bases at J, with 13 bases in the middle. Germline assignment: CDR1 SGHTA and CDR2 FQGNSA. The CDR3 DNA reads TGTGCCAGCAGCCCCGGACAGAACTATTCACCCCTCCACTTT. Amino acid sequence: CASSPGQNYSPLHF.

The chain couples TRBV25-1 to TRBJ1-2; TRBD1 matches at 10 bases. Germline CDR1 reads MGHDK; CDR2 reads SYGVNS. This CDR3 is built from 14 residues. Germline trimming cut 6 bases from V and 2 bases from J; bases unmatched to any gene: 3. DNA of the CDR3: TGTGCCAGCAGGGGGGACAGGGGCAACTATGGCTACACCTTC. Protein: CASRGDRGNYGYTF.

This clonotype was seen repeatedly, ten times or more. An end of the junction differs from the germline gene, which may be a read error. The chain recombines TRBV5-1 with TRBJ1-1; D is uncertain. Germline V CDR1 and CDR2: SGHRS, YFSETQ. The CDR3 extends over 14 amino acids. The CDR3: CASSFSGVNTEAFF. The CDR3 coding sequence is TGTGCCAGCAGCTTTTCCGGTGTGAACACTGAAGCTTTCTTT.

Remarks on this clonotype: This sequence may be a read error, since a much larger clone differs from it by one base. The gene calls are TRBV6-1 and TRBJ2-4, with a possible D match to TRBD1 (5 bases). The V end was cut by 2 bases, the J end by 3 bases, with 11 bases between. The CDR3 spans 15 residues. The germline V gene has CDR1 MNHNS and CDR2 SASEGT. CDR3 bases: TGTGCCAGCAGTGAAATCGTCAGGGACAAAAACATTCAGTACTTC. Translated, it gives CASSEIVRDKNIQYF.

This clonotype was observed a few times. DNA of the CDR3: TGTGCCAGCAGTTTACCCGAATCGAAAGATACGCAGTATTTT. Encoded protein: CASSLPESKDTQYF. V gene TRBV28 combines with J gene TRBJ2-3; no firm D call. This CDR3 spans 14 amino acids. The germline V and J ends were trimmed by 2 bases and 5 bases, with 11 bases remaining between them. Germline values: CDR1 MDHEN, CDR2 SYDVKM.

The rearrangement links TRBV6-9 to TRBJ1-1; perhaps TRBD1 as D (6 bases). Trimming removed 2 bases from V and 3 bases from J, with 13 bases in between. This CDR3 comprises 15 residues. Germline values: CDR1 MNHGY, CDR2 SVAAGI. CDR3 sequence (DNA): TGTGCCAGCAGTTATAAGGACAGATTACACACTGAAGCTTTCTTT. Encoded protein: CASSYKDRLHTEAFF.

This clonotype occurred many times. This chain joins TRBV7-9 and TRBJ1-2, with a weak D call TRBD1 (6 bases). Germline V gene data show CDR1 as SEHNR and CDR2 as FQNEAQ (reference sequence). This CDR3 spans 16 amino acids. Trimming removed 0 bases from V and 3 bases from J, with 14 bases in between. CDR3 protein: CASSLAPGHQDYGYTF. The DNA of the CDR3 is TGTGCCAGCAGCTTAGCGCCGGGACACCAAGACTATGGCTACACCTTC.

The chain couples TRBV5-6 to TRBJ2-4; D remains unclear. The germline V gene has CDR1 SGHDT and CDR2 YYEEEE. This CDR3 is built from 15 residues. Trimming removed 1 base at V and 0 bases at J, with 8 bases between. CDR3 in amino acids: CASSLLTLAKNIQYF. The CDR3 DNA reads as TGTGCCAGCAGCTTGTTAACTTTAGCCAAAAACATTCAGTACTTC.

This clonotype occurred many times. The V call is TRBV7-9, the J call TRBJ2-7; D uncertain. CDR3 length equals 15 residues. V shed 4 bases and J shed 2 bases, with 15 bases lying between them. The germline V gene has CDR1 SEHNR and CDR2 FQNEAQ (reference sequence). CDR3 DNA sequence: TGTGCCAGCAGCTCACCCAGGACGGTCCCCTACGAGCAGTACTTC. Translated, it gives CASSSPRTVPYEQYF.

A note on this clonotype: A much larger clone lies a single base off, so this may be a read error. The V call is TRBV18, the J call TRBJ1-1; D gene unclear. Germline V gene data show CDR1 as KGHSH and CDR2 as LQKENI. This CDR3 is 13 amino acids long. The CDR3 reads CASPPRLGTEAFF. CDR3 DNA: TGTGCCAGCCCACCACGGTTGGGCACTGAAGCTTTCTTT.

This clonotype was seen repeatedly, ten times or more. The V and J genes are TRBV12-3 or TRBV12-4 and TRBJ1-3, with a possible D match to TRBD1 (5 bases). This CDR3 has 17 amino acids. Trimming stripped 3 bases from V and 3 bases from J, with 18 bases between. The DNA of the CDR3 is TGTGCCAGCAGTTTTTTCGCGACAGCCGAAGTTGGAAACACCATATATTTT. This codes for CASSFFATAEVGNTIYF.

Ten or more counts support this clonotype. The rearrangement uses TRBV6-2 or TRBV6-3 and TRBJ2-2; TRBD2 matches at 7 bases. There are 15 residues in the CDR3. Trimming took 6 bases from V and 0 from J; bases not matched to a gene: 4. From germline, CDR1 is MNHEY and CDR2 SVGEGT. DNA for the CDR3: TGTGCCAGCAGAAGAGCGGGATCGAACACCGGGGAGCTGTTTTTT. This sequence encodes CASRRAGSNTGELFF.

The chain recombines TRBV28 with TRBJ1-1; TRBD1 matches 8 bases. V lost 5 bases to trimming and J lost 4 bases; unmatched junction nucleotides: 15. Germline V CDR1 and CDR2: MDHEN, SYDVKM. The CDR3 is 17 amino acids. The CDR3 DNA reads TGTGCCAGCAGTACCATTAAGACAGGGGACTTCGGCACTGAAGCTTTCTTT. As protein: CASSTIKTGDFGTEAFF.

The rearrangement links TRBV7-2 to TRBJ2-3; D perhaps matches TRBD2 (6 bases). This CDR3 spans 16 amino acids. Germline-derived CDR1 and CDR2 are SGHTA and FQGNSA. Trimming pared 6 bases from V and 4 bases from J, leaving 20 bases between. CDR3 sequence: CASSLTLSGLADTQYF. The CDR3 bases are TGTGCCAGCAGTCTCACCCTTAGCGGACTTGCAGATACGCAGTATTTT.

About this clonotype itself: One base away lies a much larger clone, so this may be a sequencing read error. This chain links TRBV28 with TRBJ1-3; D is perhaps TRBD1 (5 bases). Germline V gene data show CDR1 as MDHEN and CDR2 as SYDVKM. The CDR3 is 15 amino acids. Trimming removed 1 base at V and 0 bases at J, with 7 bases between. The CDR3 sequence is CASSLYGTSGNTIYF. In DNA, the CDR3 is TGTGCCAGCAGTTTATATGGGACCTCTGGAAACACCATATATTTT.

The genes are TRBV4-3 and TRBJ2-7, with a tentative D call TRBD1 (5 bases). Looked up from germline, CDR1 is LGHNA and CDR2 is YSLEER. Between the trimmed V and J ends, which lost 1 base and 5 bases, there was a span of 18 bases. The CDR3 runs 16 residues. This chain's CDR3 is CASSQGLGQGIDEQYF. CDR3 coding DNA: TGCGCCAGCAGCCAAGGCCTAGGCCAGGGAATCGACGAGCAGTACTTC.

About this clonotype: A much more abundant neighbour one base away suggests this may be a read error. V gene TRBV7-8 combines with J gene TRBJ2-7; 9 nucleotides agree with TRBD1. Germline values: CDR1 SGHVS, CDR2 FQNEAQ. This CDR3 contains 16 residues. The CDR3 region has the DNA TGTGCCGGCAGCTCGATGACGGGACAGGGTACCTACGAGCAGTACTTC. Its protein product is CAGSSMTGQGTYEQYF.